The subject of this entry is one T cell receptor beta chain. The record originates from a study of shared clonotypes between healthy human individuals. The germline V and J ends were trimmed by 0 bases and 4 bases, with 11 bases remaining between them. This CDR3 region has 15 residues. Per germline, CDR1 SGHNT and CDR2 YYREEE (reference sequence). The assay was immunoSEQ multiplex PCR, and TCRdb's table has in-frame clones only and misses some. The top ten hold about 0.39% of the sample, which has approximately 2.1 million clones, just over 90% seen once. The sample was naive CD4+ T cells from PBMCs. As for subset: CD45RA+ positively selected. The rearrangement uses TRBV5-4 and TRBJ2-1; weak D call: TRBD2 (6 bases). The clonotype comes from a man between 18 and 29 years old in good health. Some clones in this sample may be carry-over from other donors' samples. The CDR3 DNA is TGTGCCAGCAGCTTGGGGGCTAGCGTATACAATGAGCAGTTCTTC. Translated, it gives CASSLGASVYNEQFF.